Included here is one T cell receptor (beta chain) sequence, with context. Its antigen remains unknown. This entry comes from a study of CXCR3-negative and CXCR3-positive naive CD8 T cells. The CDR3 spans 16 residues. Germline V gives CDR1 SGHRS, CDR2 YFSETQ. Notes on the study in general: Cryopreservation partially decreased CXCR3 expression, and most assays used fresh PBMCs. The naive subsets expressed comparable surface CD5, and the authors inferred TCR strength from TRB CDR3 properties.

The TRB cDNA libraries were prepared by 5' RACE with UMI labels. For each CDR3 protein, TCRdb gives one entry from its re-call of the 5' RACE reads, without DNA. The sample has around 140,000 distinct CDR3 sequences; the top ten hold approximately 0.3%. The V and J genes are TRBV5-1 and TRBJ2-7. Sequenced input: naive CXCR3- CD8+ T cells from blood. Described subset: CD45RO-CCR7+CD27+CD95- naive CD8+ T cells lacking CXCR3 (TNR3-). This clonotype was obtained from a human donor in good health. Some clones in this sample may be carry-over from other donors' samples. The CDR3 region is CASGYSPETSSYEQYF.